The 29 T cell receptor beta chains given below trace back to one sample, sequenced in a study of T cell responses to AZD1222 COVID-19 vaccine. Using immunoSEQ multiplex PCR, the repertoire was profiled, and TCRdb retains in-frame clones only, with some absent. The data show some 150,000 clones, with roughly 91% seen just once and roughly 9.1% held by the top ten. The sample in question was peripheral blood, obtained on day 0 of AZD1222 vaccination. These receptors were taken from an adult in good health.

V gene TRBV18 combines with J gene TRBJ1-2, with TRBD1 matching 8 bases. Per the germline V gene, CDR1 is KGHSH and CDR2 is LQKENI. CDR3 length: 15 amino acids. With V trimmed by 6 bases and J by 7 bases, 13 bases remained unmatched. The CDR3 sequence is CASSPNPGTGAGYTF. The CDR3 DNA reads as TGTGCCAGCTCTCCAAACCCTGGGACAGGTGCTGGCTACACCTTC.

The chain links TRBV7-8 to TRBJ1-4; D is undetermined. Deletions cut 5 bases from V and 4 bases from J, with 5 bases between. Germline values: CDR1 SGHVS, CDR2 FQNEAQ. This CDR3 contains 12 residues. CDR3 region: CASSPGNEKLFF. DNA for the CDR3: TGTGCCAGCAGCCCGGGTAATGAAAAACTGTTTTTT.

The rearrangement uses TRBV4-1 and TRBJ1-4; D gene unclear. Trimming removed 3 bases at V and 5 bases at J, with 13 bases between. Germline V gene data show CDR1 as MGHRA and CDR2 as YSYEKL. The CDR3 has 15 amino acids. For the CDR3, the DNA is TGCGCCAGCAGCCAGGGGAGCGTTACCAATGAAAAACTGTTTTTT. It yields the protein CASSQGSVTNEKLFF.

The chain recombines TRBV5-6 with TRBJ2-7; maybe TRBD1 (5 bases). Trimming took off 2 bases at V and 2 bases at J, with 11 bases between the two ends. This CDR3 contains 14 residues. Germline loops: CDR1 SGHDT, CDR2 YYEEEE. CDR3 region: CASSLSGIPYEQYF. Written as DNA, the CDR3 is TGTGCCAGCAGCTTATCAGGGATTCCCTACGAGCAGTACTTC.

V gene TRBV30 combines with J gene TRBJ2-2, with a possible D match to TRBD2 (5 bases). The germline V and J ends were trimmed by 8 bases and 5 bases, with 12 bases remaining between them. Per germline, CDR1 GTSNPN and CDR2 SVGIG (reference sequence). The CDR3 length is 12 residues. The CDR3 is CAIMSGTGELFF. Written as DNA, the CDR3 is TGTGCCATAATGTCGGGAACCGGGGAGCTGTTTTTT.

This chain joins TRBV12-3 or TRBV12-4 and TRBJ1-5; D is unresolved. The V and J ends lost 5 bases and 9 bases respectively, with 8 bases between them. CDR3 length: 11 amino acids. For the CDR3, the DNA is TGTGCCAGCAGTACCTTGGGGCCCCAGCATTTT. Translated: CASSTLGPQHF.

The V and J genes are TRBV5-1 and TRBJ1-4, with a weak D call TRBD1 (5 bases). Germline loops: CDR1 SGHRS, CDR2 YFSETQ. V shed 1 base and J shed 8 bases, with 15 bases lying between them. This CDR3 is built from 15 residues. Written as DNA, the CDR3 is TGCGCCAGCAGCTTGTACTCCCCCAGGGAGGAAAAACTGTTTTTT. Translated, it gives CASSLYSPREEKLFF.

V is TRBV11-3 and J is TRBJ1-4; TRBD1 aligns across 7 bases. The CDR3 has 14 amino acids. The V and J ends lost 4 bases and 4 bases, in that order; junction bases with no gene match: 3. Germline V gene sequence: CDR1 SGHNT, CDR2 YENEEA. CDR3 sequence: CASSYRDSNEKLFF. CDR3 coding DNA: TGTGCCAGCAGCTACCGGGACAGTAATGAAAAACTGTTTTTT.

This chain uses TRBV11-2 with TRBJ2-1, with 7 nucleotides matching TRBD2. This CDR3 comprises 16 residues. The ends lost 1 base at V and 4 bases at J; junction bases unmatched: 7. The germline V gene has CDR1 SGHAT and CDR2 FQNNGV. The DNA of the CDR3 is TGTGCCAGCAGCTTAGGTTGGGGGGGAGAGTACAATGAGCAGTTCTTC. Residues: CASSLGWGGEYNEQFF.

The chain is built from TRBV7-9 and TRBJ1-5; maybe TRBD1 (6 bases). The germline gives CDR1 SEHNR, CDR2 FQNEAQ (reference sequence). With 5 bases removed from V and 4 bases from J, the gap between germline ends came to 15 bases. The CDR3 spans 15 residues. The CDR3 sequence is CASSNWTDVNQPQHF. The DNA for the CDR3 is TGTGCCAGCAGCAACTGGACAGACGTTAATCAGCCCCAGCATTTT. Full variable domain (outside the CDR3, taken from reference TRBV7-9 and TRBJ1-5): DTGVSQNPRHKITKRGQNVTFRCDPISEHNRLYWYRQTLGQGPEFLTYFQNEAQLEKSRLLSDRFSAERPKGSFSTLEIQRTEQGDSAMYLCASSNWTDVNQPQHFGDGTRLSIL.

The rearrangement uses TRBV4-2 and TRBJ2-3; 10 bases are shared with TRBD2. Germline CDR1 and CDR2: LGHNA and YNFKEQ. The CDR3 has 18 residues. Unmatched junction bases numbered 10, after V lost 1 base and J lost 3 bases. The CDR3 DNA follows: TGTGCCAGCAGCCAAGTGTCAGGTCTAGCGGGGGTAACAGATACGCAGTATTTT. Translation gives CASSQVSGLAGVTDTQYF.

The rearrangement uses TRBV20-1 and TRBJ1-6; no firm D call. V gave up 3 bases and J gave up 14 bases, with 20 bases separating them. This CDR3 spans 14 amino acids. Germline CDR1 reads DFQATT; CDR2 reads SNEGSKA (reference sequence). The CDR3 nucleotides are TGCAGTGCTAGTTCGGATCTAGGGTTTTTGTCCCTCCACTTT. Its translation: CSASSDLGFLSLHF.

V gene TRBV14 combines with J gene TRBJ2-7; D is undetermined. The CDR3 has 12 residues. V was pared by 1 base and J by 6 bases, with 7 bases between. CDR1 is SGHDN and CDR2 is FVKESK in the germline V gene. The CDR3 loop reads CASSQGVPEQYF. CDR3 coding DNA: TGTGCCAGCAGCCAAGGTGTCCCCGAGCAGTACTTC.

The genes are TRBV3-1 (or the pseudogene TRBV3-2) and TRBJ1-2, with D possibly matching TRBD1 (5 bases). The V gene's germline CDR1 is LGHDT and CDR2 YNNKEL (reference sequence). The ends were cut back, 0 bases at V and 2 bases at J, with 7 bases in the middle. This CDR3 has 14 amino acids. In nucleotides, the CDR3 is TGTGCCAGCAGCCAAGATGGGACCAACTATGGCTACACCTTC. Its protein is CASSQDGTNYGYTF.

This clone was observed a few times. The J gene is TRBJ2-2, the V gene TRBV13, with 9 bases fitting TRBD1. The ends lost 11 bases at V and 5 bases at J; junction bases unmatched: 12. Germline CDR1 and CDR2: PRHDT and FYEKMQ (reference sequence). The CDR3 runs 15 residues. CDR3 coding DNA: TGTGCCTCCGAGATGACAGGGGGAGGGACCGGGGAGCTGTTTTTT. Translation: CASEMTGGGTGELFF.

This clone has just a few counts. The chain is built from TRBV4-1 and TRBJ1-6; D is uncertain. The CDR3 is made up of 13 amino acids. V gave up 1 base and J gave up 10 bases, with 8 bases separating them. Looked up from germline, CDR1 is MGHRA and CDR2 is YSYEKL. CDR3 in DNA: TGCGCCAGCAGCCAAGGGGAACGCTCACCCCTCCACTTT. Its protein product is CASSQGERSPLHF.

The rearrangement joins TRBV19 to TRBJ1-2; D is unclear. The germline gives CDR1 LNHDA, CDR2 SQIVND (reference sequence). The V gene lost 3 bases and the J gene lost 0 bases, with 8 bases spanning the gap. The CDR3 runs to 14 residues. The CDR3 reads CASSIYGANYGYTF. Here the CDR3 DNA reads TGTGCCAGTAGTATCTATGGAGCTAACTATGGCTACACCTTC.

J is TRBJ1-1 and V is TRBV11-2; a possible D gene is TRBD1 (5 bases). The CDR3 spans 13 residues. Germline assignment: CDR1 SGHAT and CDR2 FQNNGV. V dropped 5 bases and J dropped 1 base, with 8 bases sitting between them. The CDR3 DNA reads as TGTGCCAGCAGCCGTGACAGGAACACTGAAGCTTTCTTT. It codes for CASSRDRNTEAFF.

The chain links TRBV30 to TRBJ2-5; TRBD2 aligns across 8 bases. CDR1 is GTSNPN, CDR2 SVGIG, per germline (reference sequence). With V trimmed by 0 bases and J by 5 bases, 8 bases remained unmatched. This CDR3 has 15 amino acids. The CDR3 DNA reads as TGTGCCTGGAGTGTGGGCGGGGGGTCATACGAGACCCAGTACTTC. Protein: CAWSVGGGSYETQYF.

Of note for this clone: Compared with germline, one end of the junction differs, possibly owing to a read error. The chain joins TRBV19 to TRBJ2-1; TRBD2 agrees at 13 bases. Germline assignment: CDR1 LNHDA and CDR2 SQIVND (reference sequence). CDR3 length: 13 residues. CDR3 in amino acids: CASQELAGGPLIF. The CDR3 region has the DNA TGTGCCAGCCAGGAACTAGCGGGGGGGCCTTTGATCTTC. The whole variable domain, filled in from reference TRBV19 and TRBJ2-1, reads DGGITQSPKYLFRKEGQNVTLSCEQNLNHDAMYWYRQDPGQGLRLIYYSQIVNDFQKGDIAEGYSVSREKKESFPLTVTSAQKNPTAFYLCASQELAGGPLIFGPGTRLTVL.

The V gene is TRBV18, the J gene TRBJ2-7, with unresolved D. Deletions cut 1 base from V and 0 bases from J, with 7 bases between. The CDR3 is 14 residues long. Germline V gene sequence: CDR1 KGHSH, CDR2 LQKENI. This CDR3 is CASSPLGPSYEQYF. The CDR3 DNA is TGTGCCAGCTCACCACTAGGCCCCTCCTACGAGCAGTACTTC.

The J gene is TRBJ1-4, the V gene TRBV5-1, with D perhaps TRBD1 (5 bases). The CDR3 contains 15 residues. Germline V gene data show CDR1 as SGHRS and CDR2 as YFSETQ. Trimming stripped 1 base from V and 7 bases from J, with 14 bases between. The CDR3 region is CASSLLGQGGEKLFF. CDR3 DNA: TGCGCCAGCAGCTTGCTTGGGCAGGGAGGTGAAAAACTGTTTTTT.

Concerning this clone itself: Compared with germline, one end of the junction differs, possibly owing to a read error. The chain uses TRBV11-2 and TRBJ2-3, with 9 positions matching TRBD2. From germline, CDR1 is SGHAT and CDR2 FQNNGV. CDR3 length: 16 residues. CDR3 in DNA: TGTGCCAGCAGACCTCGCGGCGGGGGGGATACAGATACGCAGTTTTTT. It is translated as CASRPRGGGDTDTQFF.

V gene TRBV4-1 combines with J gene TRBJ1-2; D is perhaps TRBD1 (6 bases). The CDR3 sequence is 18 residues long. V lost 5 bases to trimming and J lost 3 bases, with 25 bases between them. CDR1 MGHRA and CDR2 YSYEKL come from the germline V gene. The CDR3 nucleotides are TGCGCCAGCAGCGCACAGGGTTCTTTATTCATTTCTGACTATGGCTACACCTTC. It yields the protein CASSAQGSLFISDYGYTF.

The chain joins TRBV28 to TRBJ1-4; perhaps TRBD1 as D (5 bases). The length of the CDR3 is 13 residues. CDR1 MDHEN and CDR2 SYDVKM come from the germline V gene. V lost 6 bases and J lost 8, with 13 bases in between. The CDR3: CASRGPAGEKLFF. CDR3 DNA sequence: TGTGCCAGCAGAGGACCGGCAGGGGAAAAACTGTTTTTT.

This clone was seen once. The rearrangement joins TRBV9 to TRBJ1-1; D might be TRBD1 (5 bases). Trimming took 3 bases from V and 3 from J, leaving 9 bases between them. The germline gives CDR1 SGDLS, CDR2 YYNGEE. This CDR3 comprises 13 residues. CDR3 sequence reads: CASSGGSDTEAFF. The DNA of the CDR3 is TGTGCCAGCAGCGGGGGGTCTGACACTGAAGCTTTCTTT. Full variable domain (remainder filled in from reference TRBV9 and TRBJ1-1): DSGVTQTPKHLITATGQRVTLRCSPRSGDLSVYWYQQSLDQGLQFLIQYYNGEERAKGNILERFSAQQFPDLHSELNLSSLELGDSALYFCASSGGSDTEAFFGQGTRLTVV.

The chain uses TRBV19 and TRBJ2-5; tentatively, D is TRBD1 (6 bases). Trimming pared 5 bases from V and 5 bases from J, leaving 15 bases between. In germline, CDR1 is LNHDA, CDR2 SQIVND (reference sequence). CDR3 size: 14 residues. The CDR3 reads CASSPDRWWETQYF. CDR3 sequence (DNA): TGTGCCAGTAGTCCCGACAGGTGGTGGGAGACCCAGTACTTC.

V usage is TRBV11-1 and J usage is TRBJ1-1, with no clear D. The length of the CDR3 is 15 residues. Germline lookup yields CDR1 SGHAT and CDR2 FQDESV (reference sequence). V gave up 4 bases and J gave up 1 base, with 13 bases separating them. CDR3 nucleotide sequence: TGTGCCAGCAGCTCACCACGTTCAGCGAACACTGAAGCTTTCTTT. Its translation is CASSSPRSANTEAFF.

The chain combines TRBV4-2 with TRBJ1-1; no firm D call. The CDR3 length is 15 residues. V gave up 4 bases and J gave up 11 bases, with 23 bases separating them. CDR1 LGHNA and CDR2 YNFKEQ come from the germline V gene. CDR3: CASSRLGPRARGAFF. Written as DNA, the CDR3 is TGTGCCAGCAGCCGGCTTGGCCCGAGAGCTCGGGGTGCTTTCTTT.